The 23 T cell receptor beta chains reported below all come from one sample, sequenced in a study of metastatic and nonmetastatic thyroid tumors. Each patient went into thyroid surgery without having received any treatment. TCRdb re-called the PCR reads via MiXCR. The repertoire holds around 36,000 clones, 29% seen once, with 6.5% to 9% in the top ten. The sample was blood. These receptors all stem from a female donor with papillary thyroid cancer or a benign thyroid nodule (not recorded which). Some clones in this sample may be carry-over from other donors' samples.

This clone is termed medium-sized. This rearrangement joins TRBV28 to TRBJ1-6; D remains ambiguous. Germline CDR1 and CDR2: MDHEN and SYDVKM. V was trimmed by 7 bases and J by 2 bases, leaving 15 bases between them. The CDR3 is 16 residues long. DNA for the CDR3: TGTGCCAGCACCTCATCACCGGCCGCCTATAATTCACCCCTCCACTTT. Amino acid sequence: CASTSSPAAYNSPLHF.

This clone was seen only a few times. Different DNA sequences within this sample yield the same CDR3. V is TRBV6-5 and J is TRBJ2-3, with no clear D. Per germline, CDR1 MNHEY and CDR2 SVGAGI. V was pared by 0 bases and J by 6 bases, with 10 bases between. The CDR3 extends over 14 amino acids. The CDR3 DNA sequence: TGTGCCAGCAGTTACTCGTTCCCTCTTGATACGCAGTATTTT. It is translated as CASSYSFPLDTQYF.

This clone was seen many times. The chain joins TRBV19 to TRBJ2-1; possibly TRBD2 for D (5 bases). Germline V gene sequence: CDR1 LNHDA, CDR2 SQIVND (reference sequence). This CDR3 is 17 amino acids long. V shed 3 bases and J shed 1 base, with 16 bases lying between them. The CDR3, as DNA: TGTGCCAGTAGTATTGACGCGGCCGGGAATTCCTACAATGAGCAGTTCTTC. It specifies CASSIDAAGNSYNEQFF.

For this clone: A junction end diverges from the germline sequence, so it may reflect a read error. CDR3 region: CDSSLAQGSGESQYF. The CDR3 nucleotides read TGCGACAGCAGCTTAGCACAGGGGTCAGGAGAGAGCCAGTACTTC. The chain employs TRBV5-4 and TRBJ2-5; 7 nucleotides align to TRBD1. Germline lookup yields CDR1 SGHNT and CDR2 YYREEE (reference sequence). CDR3 size: 15 residues. Full variable domain (remainder filled in from reference TRBV5-4 and TRBJ2-5): ETGVTQSPTHLIKTRGQQVTLRCSSQSGHNTVSWYQQALGQGPQFIFQYYREEENGRGNFPPRFSGLQFPNYSSELNVNALELDDSALYLCDSSLAQGSGESQYFGPGTRLLVL.

In its sample, this clone was seen many times. The CDR3 loop is CASSLRISGLGNEQFF. CDR3 in DNA: TGTGCCAGCTCACTTAGGATATCGGGACTAGGGAATGAGCAGTTCTTC. V is TRBV18 and J is TRBJ2-1; 8 positions agree with TRBD2. The V segment lost 4 bases and the J segment 7 bases; nucleotides outside the gene matches: 12. This CDR3 contains 16 residues. Germline assignment: CDR1 KGHSH and CDR2 LQKENI.

This clone has a handful of counts. The rearrangement joins TRBV27 to TRBJ2-2; D uncertain. Germline CDR1 is MNHEY and CDR2 is SMNVEV (reference sequence). Trimming took off 0 bases at V and 6 bases at J, with 11 bases between the two ends. CDR3 length: 15 amino acids. The CDR3 is CASSLSNRAAGELFF. The CDR3 nucleotides read TGTGCCAGCAGTTTATCGAACCGGGCCGCCGGGGAGCTGTTTTTT.

The table lists this clone with many counts. The chain carries TRBV5-6 and TRBJ1-2; D remains ambiguous. Germline assignment: CDR1 SGHDT and CDR2 YYEEEE. CDR3 length: 12 amino acids. Trimming left V 5 bases short and J 5 bases short, with 10 bases between. The DNA of the CDR3 is TGTGCCAGCAGGTCTCGAAAATATGGCTACACCTTC. It yields the protein CASRSRKYGYTF.

V gene TRBV20-1 combines with J gene TRBJ1-3, with no clear D. The CDR3 runs to 14 residues. V lost 7 bases and J lost 1, with 14 bases in between. CDR1 DFQATT and CDR2 SNEGSKA come from the germline V gene (reference sequence). The CDR3 bases are TGCAGTGTCTCCCCCGGGAAATCTGGAAACACCATATATTTT. It yields the protein CSVSPGKSGNTIYF.

This clone appeared a single time. This sequence joins TRBV20-1 and TRBJ2-2; the D gene is possibly TRBD2 (5 bases). V lost 5 bases and J 2 bases, leaving 15 bases between the germline ends. This CDR3 is built from 15 residues. CDR1 and CDR2 from the germline V gene are DFQATT and SNEGSKA (reference sequence). CDR3 sequence: CSAGSGTFNTGELFF. The CDR3 DNA reads as TGCAGTGCTGGGAGTGGTACTTTCAACACCGGGGAGCTGTTTTTT.

Remarks on this clone: One end of the junction is discordant with germline, which a read error may explain. The chain is built from TRBV12-3 or TRBV12-4 and TRBJ2-2; tentatively, D is TRBD1 (6 bases). The CDR3 spans 14 residues. The CDR3 protein is CASRGAWSTVELFF. Written as DNA, the CDR3 is TGTGCCAGCAGGGGGGCGTGGTCCACCGTGGAGCTGTTCTTT.

The chain joins TRBV6-1 to TRBJ2-7; possible D gene TRBD2, 5 bases. Germline CDR1 reads MNHNS; CDR2 reads SASEGT. This CDR3 region has 12 residues. Trimming pared 6 bases from V and 4 bases from J, leaving 10 bases between. The CDR3 sequence: CASSIEGYEQYF. DNA for the CDR3: TGTGCCAGCAGCATAGAGGGATACGAGCAGTACTTC.

This clone appeared many times. This chain joins TRBV28 and TRBJ2-5; tentative D call: TRBD1 (6 bases). CDR1 is MDHEN, CDR2 SYDVKM, per germline. Trimming took off 6 bases at V and 5 bases at J, with 16 bases between the two ends. The CDR3 has 14 residues. CDR3 region: CASRPQGRGETQYF. The CDR3 nucleotides are TGTGCCAGCAGGCCGCAGGGGCGAGGCGAGACCCAGTACTTC.

This clone is categorized as medium-sized. The chain recombines TRBV28 with TRBJ1-1; the D gene is possibly TRBD1 (5 bases). Germline values: CDR1 MDHEN, CDR2 SYDVKM. The CDR3 is 14 amino acids. V was clipped by 5 bases and J by 0 bases, with 10 bases between them. CDR3 coding DNA: TGTGCCAGCAGTCTCCAGGGTATGAACACTGAAGCTTTCTTT. This encodes CASSLQGMNTEAFF.

This clone has at least ten counts. The chain couples TRBV12-3 or TRBV12-4 to TRBJ1-5; D is undetermined. V was shortened by 1 base and J by 4 bases, with 8 bases between the two germline ends. This CDR3 has 14 amino acids. The CDR3 DNA follows: TGTGCCAGCAGTTTAGGGGCGGGGAATCAGCCCCAGCATTTT. It yields the protein CASSLGAGNQPQHF.

The V and J genes are TRBV20-1 and TRBJ2-3; TRBD2 matches 8 bases. The CDR3 length is 15 residues. V dropped 3 bases and J dropped 2; count of bases not matched to a gene: 7. Germline-derived CDR1 and CDR2 are DFQATT and SNEGSKA (reference sequence). The CDR3, as DNA: TGCAGTGCTAGTCCTACTAGCGGACTCACAGATACGCAGTATTTT. Protein sequence: CSASPTSGLTDTQYF.

This clone turned up a few times. This chain uses TRBV2 with TRBJ2-5, with D tentatively TRBD2 (6 bases). Trimming removed 6 bases at V and 2 bases at J, with 13 bases between. The CDR3 covers 14 residues. CDR1 SNHLY and CDR2 FYNNEI come from the germline V gene. The CDR3 region is CASSGDAGQETQYF. The CDR3 bases are TGTGCCAGCAGCGGAGACGCGGGACAAGAGACCCAGTACTTC.

This clone was counted at least ten times. The chain employs TRBV5-1 and TRBJ2-5; 8 bases align to TRBD1. V shed 3 bases and J 4 bases; nucleotides not matched to a gene: 11. CDR3 length: 16 amino acids. The V gene's germline CDR1 is SGHRS and CDR2 YFSETQ. The CDR3 coding sequence is TGCGCCAGCAGCTCCACAGACACAGGGGGTCCAGAGACCCAGTACTTC. Translation gives CASSSTDTGGPETQYF.

The V and J genes are TRBV28 and TRBJ1-4, with TRBD1 matching over 8 bases. CDR1 is MDHEN, CDR2 SYDVKM, per germline. The CDR3 contains 15 residues. The trim removed 7 bases at V and 8 bases at J, leaving 12 bases unmatched. CDR3: CASTSLTGVGEKLFF. As DNA, the CDR3 is TGTGCCAGCACCTCCTTGACAGGGGTCGGGGAAAAACTGTTTTTT.

The chain carries TRBV5-1 and TRBJ1-2; 7 nucleotides line up with TRBD1. From germline, CDR1 is SGHRS and CDR2 YFSETQ. The length of the CDR3 is 15 residues. V was clipped by 4 bases and J by 3 bases; unmatched bases: 9. CDR3 loop: CASSLLTGSDYGYTF. The CDR3 DNA follows: TGCGCCAGCAGCCTTTTGACAGGGTCCGACTATGGCTACACCTTC.

This clone was counted between two and nine times. This sequence may be a read error, since a much larger clone differs from it by one base. This chain uses TRBV29-1 with TRBJ2-7, with D tentatively TRBD1 or TRBD2 (7 bases each). Per the germline V gene, CDR1 is SQVTM and CDR2 is ANQGSEA. There are 13 residues in the CDR3. The CDR3 is CSVVHTGDYERYF. CDR3 sequence (DNA): TGCAGCGTTGTACACACAGGGGACTACGAGCGGTACTTC.

This clone was seen at least ten times. V is TRBV25-1 and J is TRBJ2-1; perhaps TRBD2 as D (5 bases). Trimming shortened V by 6 bases and J by 8 bases, and 8 bases separated the two germline ends. The V gene's germline CDR1 is MGHDK and CDR2 SYGVNS. This CDR3 has 11 amino acids. In nucleotides, the CDR3 is TGTGCCAGCAGCTATAGCGATGAGCAGTTCTTC. Amino acids: CASSYSDEQFF. Full variable domain (remainder filled in from reference TRBV25-1 and TRBJ2-1): EADIYQTPRYLVIGTGKKITLECSQTMGHDKMYWYQQDPGMELHLIHYSYGVNSTEKGDLSSESTVSRIRTEHFPLTLESARPSHTSQYLCASSYSDEQFFGPGTRLTVL.

This clone was counted at least ten times. The genes are TRBV7-9 and TRBJ1-4; no clear D gene. The ends were cut back, 1 base at V and 8 bases at J, with 11 bases in the middle. Germline V gives CDR1 SEHNR, CDR2 FQNEAQ (reference sequence). The CDR3 length is 14 residues. CDR3 residues: CASSLGGGSEKLFF. The CDR3 DNA reads TGTGCCAGCAGCTTAGGGGGAGGGAGCGAAAAACTGTTTTTT.

In this sample, this clone turned up many times. The chain recombines TRBV28 with TRBJ1-2; D uncertain. Trimming cost V 2 bases and J 3 bases, with 7 bases left between them. Germline V gene lookup returns CDR1 MDHEN and CDR2 SYDVKM. The CDR3 is made up of 13 amino acids. Here the CDR3 DNA reads TGTGCCAGCAGTTTACAGGATGACTATGGCTACACCTTC. As protein: CASSLQDDYGYTF.